These 4 T cell receptor beta chains were sequenced from one sample in a study of T-cell memory formation after mild COVID-19. TCRdb re-analysed the 5' RACE reads in MiXCR, keeping a single row per CDR3 protein. This sample carries just over 60,000 distinct CDR3 sequences, 9% to 9.5% of them seen once, and the ten largest clones take about 1%. The material sequenced was PBMCs or a T cell subset sorted from them (not recorded which). Source of these receptors: a man aged 18 to 29 who had mild COVID-19 (a few samples of this study predate the infection). Cell type and time point are not known.

This clonotype has a handful of counts. The V gene is TRBV9, the J gene TRBJ2-1; D not resolved. The CDR3 spans 12 residues. V was pared by 2 bases and J by 8 bases, with 8 bases between. Germline lookup yields CDR1 SGDLS and CDR2 YYNGEE. CDR3 residues: CASSVSTDEQFF. CDR3 bases: TGTGCCAGCAGCGTCAGCACCGATGAGCAGTTCTTC.

The V and J genes are TRBV3-1 and TRBJ2-1; the match to TRBD1 covers 9 bases. The germline V gene has CDR1 LGHDT and CDR2 YNNKEL (reference sequence). The CDR3 covers 15 residues. V lost 4 bases to trimming and J lost 7 bases; unmatched junction nucleotides: 8. The CDR3 protein is CASSLRQGGGNEQFF. In nucleotides, the CDR3 is TGTGCCAGCAGCCTGCGACAGGGGGGCGGGAATGAGCAGTTCTTC.

V gene TRBV7-9 combines with J gene TRBJ2-5; D not resolved. Germline values: CDR1 SEHNR, CDR2 FQNEAQ (reference sequence). This CDR3 is built from 15 residues. V was clipped by 1 base and J by 5 bases, with 14 bases between them. The DNA for the CDR3 is TGTGCCAGCAGCTTAGTAGGTAGCCGTTCCGAGACCCAGTACTTC. Residues: CASSLVGSRSETQYF. The full variable domain, its missing parts supplied by reference TRBV7-9 and TRBJ2-5, is DTGVSQNPRHKITKRGQNVTFRCDPISEHNRLYWYRQTLGQGPEFLTYFQNEAQLEKSRLLSDRFSAERPKGSFSTLEIQRTEQGDSAMYLCASSLVGSRSETQYFGPGTRLLVL.

The genes are TRBV4-2 and TRBJ2-5; D possibly corresponds to TRBD1 (6 bases). V was shortened by 4 bases and J by 0 bases, with 12 bases between the two germline ends. This CDR3 has 15 amino acids. The germline CDR1 and CDR2 sequences are LGHNA and YNFKEQ. CDR3 sequence (DNA): TGTGCCAGCAGCCGTACGTGGGGGCACCAAGAGACCCAGTACTTC. Protein sequence: CASSRTWGHQETQYF.